This record looks at one TCR beta chain sequence and its context. The antigen remains unidentified. V lost 2 bases to trimming and J lost 8 bases; unmatched junction nucleotides: 9. The length of the CDR3 is 15 residues. Per germline, CDR1 DFQATT and CDR2 SNEGSKA (reference sequence). The sample belongs to a study of T cells in Graves' hyperthyroidism and ophthalmopathy. Across the study: Blood was drawn when the patient was first diagnosed and still untreated.

Overall study findings and caveats: Among thyroid clonotypes expanded above 0.001, most also appeared in blood.

Researchers took RNA transcripts and amplified the TCR beta CDR3 regions from them. Carried out on the TCR CDR3, a first-round RT-PCR used the HTBI primer set. TCRdb reprocessed the multiplex PCR reads with MiXCR, giving one entry per CDR3 protein. This table has hundreds of thousands of distinct CDR3 sequences, over 15% appearing once. The sample of blood was obtained at first hyperthyroidism diagnosis (before any ophthalmopathy symptoms). The rearrangement uses TRBV20-1 and TRBJ1-4, with 9 bases matching TRBD1. This receptor was taken from a woman aged 45 to 65 with Graves' hyperthyroidism that later progressed to Graves' ophthalmopathy. Sequencing was done on a sample of blood. The CDR3 DNA reads as TGCAGTGCTAGACCCCGGGACAGGGTTTCCGAAAAACTGTTTTTT. Translating it yields CSARPRDRVSEKLFF.